The 24 T cell receptor beta chains in this list originate from one sample, sequenced in a study of blood T cell repertoires in COVID-19. Here immunoSEQ multiplex PCR was the method, and the copy in TCRdb shows in-frame clones only, minus some. The profile shows around 250,000 clones, 86% of them singletons. The sample was peripheral blood. These receptor sequences come from a woman of 80 years or more with COVID-19, enrolled during active disease.

The chain combines TRBV28 with TRBJ1-1, with a weak D call TRBD1 (6 bases). CDR1 is MDHEN, CDR2 SYDVKM, per germline. V gave up 6 bases and J gave up 5 bases, with 10 bases separating them. The CDR3 is 12 residues long. This CDR3 reads CASRLGQTEAFF. The CDR3 DNA reads TGTGCCAGCAGGCTCGGACAGACTGAAGCTTTCTTT.

V and J are TRBV2 and TRBJ2-7; TRBD2 is a possible D gene (5 bases). Trimming took off 6 bases at V and 4 bases at J, with 7 bases between the two ends. CDR3 length equals 11 residues. Germline assignment: CDR1 SNHLY and CDR2 FYNNEI. This chain's CDR3 is CASSGNYEQYF. In DNA form, the CDR3 reads TGTGCCAGCAGCGGGAATTACGAGCAGTACTTC.

V and J are TRBV10-2 and TRBJ2-7, with 13 bases identical to TRBD2. The CDR3 totals 17 residues. Germline CDR1 and CDR2: WSHSY and SAAADI. The J segment lost 10 bases and the V segment lost 2 bases, leaving 14 bases of the junction unmatched. The CDR3 bases are TGCGCCAGCAGTGAGGTAATGAGGACTAGCGGGGGCTCCTTTCAGTACGTC. Translation: CASSEVMRTSGGSFQYV.

The chain combines TRBV13 with TRBJ1-2, with 9 bases identical to TRBD1. Germline loops: CDR1 PRHDT, CDR2 FYEKMQ (reference sequence). The CDR3 runs to 14 residues. The V and J ends lost 4 bases and 2 bases, in that order; junction bases with no gene match: 2. CDR3 in amino acids: CASSSGQGNYGYTF. CDR3 nucleotide sequence: TGTGCCAGCAGCTCGGGACAGGGCAACTATGGCTACACCTTC.

J is TRBJ1-6 and V is TRBV28, with 11 bases aligning to TRBD1. Per germline, CDR1 MDHEN and CDR2 SYDVKM. V shed 5 bases, J shed 6 bases, and the junction held 6 bases outside the gene matches. The CDR3 is made up of 16 amino acids. The CDR3 loop is CASSAPDRGRNSPLHF. CDR3 DNA: TGTGCCAGCAGTGCCCCGGACAGGGGGCGTAATTCACCCCTCCACTTT.

The chain recombines TRBV6-6 with TRBJ1-2, with a possible D match to TRBD1 (5 bases). The length of the CDR3 is 14 residues. CDR1 is MNHNY, CDR2 SVGAGI, per germline (reference sequence). V lost 2 bases, J lost 4 bases, and 11 bases lay in between. CDR3 DNA sequence: TGTGCCAGCAGTTACCCGACAGTCCCCTATGGCTACACCTTC. Protein product: CASSYPTVPYGYTF.

This clone was detected once. The chain employs TRBV4-1 and TRBJ1-2, with TRBD1 matching 8 bases. The CDR3 spans 17 residues. J lost 5 bases, V lost 1 base, and 12 bases had no gene match. Germline V gene lookup returns CDR1 MGHRA and CDR2 YSYEKL. The CDR3: CASSQASTGGGGYGYTF. The CDR3, as DNA: TGCGCCAGCAGCCAAGCATCCACAGGGGGTGGGGGATATGGCTACACCTTC.

The genes are TRBV6-5 and TRBJ1-1; weak D call: TRBD1 (5 bases). The ends were cut back, 7 bases at V and 11 bases at J, with 20 bases in the middle. The CDR3 covers 13 residues. CDR1 and CDR2 from the germline V gene are MNHEY and SVGAGI. The chain's CDR3 is CASTPVEGIKAFF. For the CDR3, the DNA is TGTGCCAGCACCCCGGTGGAGGGGATAAAGGCTTTCTTT.

Worth noting for this clone: Other nucleotide sequences in the sample specify the same CDR3. The rearrangement uses TRBV6-5 and TRBJ1-5, with D possibly TRBD1 on 5 matching bases. The V end was cut by 5 bases, the J end by 0 bases, with 8 bases between. The CDR3 length is 14 residues. Germline V gene sequence: CDR1 MNHEY, CDR2 SVGAGI. CDR3 coding DNA: TGTGCCAGCAGTCGCGGGACTAGCAATCAGCCCCAGCATTTT. Translation: CASSRGTSNQPQHF.

This clone was detected only a few times. The V and J genes are TRBV2 and TRBJ2-7; 7 bases fit TRBD1. CDR3 size: 14 residues. Germline CDR1 reads SNHLY; CDR2 reads FYNNEI. The J segment lost 4 bases and the V segment lost 3 bases, leaving 6 bases of the junction unmatched. The chain's CDR3 is CASSDGTDPYEQYF. CDR3 sequence (DNA): TGTGCCAGCAGTGATGGGACAGATCCTTACGAGCAGTACTTC.

V gene TRBV5-4 combines with J gene TRBJ1-4; D not certain. With 0 bases removed from V and 7 bases from J, the gap between germline ends came to 16 bases. Looked up from germline, CDR1 is SGHNT and CDR2 is YYREEE (reference sequence). CDR3 size: 16 residues. The CDR3 here is CASSLGRETLSEKLFF. The CDR3 DNA reads as TGTGCCAGCAGCTTGGGGCGGGAGACGTTGAGTGAAAAACTGTTTTTT.

The CDR3 spells CASSIKTSGGYEQFF. The CDR3 bases are TGTGCCAGTAGTATAAAGACTAGCGGGGGTTATGAGCAGTTCTTC. The rearrangement links TRBV19 to TRBJ2-1, with 12 bases aligning to TRBD2. Germline V CDR1 and CDR2: LNHDA, SQIVND (reference sequence). The V segment lost 2 bases and the J segment 8 bases; nucleotides outside the gene matches: 4. CDR3 length: 15 amino acids. Based on the CDR3 plus reference TRBV19 and TRBJ2-1, the full variable domain is DGGITQSPKYLFRKEGQNVTLSCEQNLNHDAMYWYRQDPGQGLRLIYYSQIVNDFQKGDIAEGYSVSREKKESFPLTVTSAQKNPTAFYLCASSIKTSGGYEQFFGPGTRLTVL.

This clone was seen a handful of times. The CDR3 DNA sequence: TGTGCCAGCAGTTTCTATGAAAAACTGTTTTTT. The encoded protein is CASSFYEKLFF. The chain recombines TRBV28 with TRBJ1-4; D call uncertain. Germline CDR1 reads MDHEN; CDR2 reads SYDVKM. CDR3 length: 11 amino acids. With 3 bases removed from V and 6 bases from J, the gap between germline ends came to 2 bases.

This sequence joins TRBV10-3 and TRBJ1-5; TRBD1 agrees at 7 bases. With V trimmed by 2 bases and J by 13 bases, 11 bases remained unmatched. CDR3 size: 14 residues. Germline CDR1 reads ENHRY; CDR2 reads SYGVKD. CDR3: CAISETERSGQQHF. The CDR3 DNA reads as TGTGCCATCAGTGAGACGGAGCGATCGGGACAGCAGCATTTT.

This clone was counted only a few times. DNA for the CDR3: TGTGCCAGCAGCAAGGGGGACAGGGTAGGTTCACCCCTCCACTTT. Translation: CASSKGDRVGSPLHF. The chain carries TRBV13 and TRBJ1-6, with TRBD1 matching over 9 bases. The length of the CDR3 is 15 residues. Germline loops: CDR1 PRHDT, CDR2 FYEKMQ (reference sequence). V was clipped by 5 bases and J by 9 bases; unmatched bases: 8.

This chain's CDR3 is CASSTQGANEQYV. DNA for the CDR3: TGTGCCAGCAGTACTCAGGGGGCGAACGAGCAGTACGTC. This chain joins TRBV12-3 or TRBV12-4 and TRBJ2-7; TRBD1 agrees at 8 bases. The V segment lost 5 bases and the J segment 5 bases; nucleotides outside the gene matches: 5. The CDR3 sequence is 13 residues long.

The rearrangement links TRBV3-1 (or the pseudogene TRBV3-2) to TRBJ2-5; 8 bases agree with TRBD2. This CDR3 comprises 16 residues. With V trimmed by 0 bases and J by 7 bases, 10 bases remained unmatched. CDR1 is LGHDT and CDR2 is YNNKEL in the germline V gene (reference sequence). In DNA form, the CDR3 reads TGTGCCAGCAGCCAAGATAACGGGGGGGCGTCTGGGACCCAGTACTTC. Its translation: CASSQDNGGASGTQYF.

In its sample, this clone was seen a few times. The chain is built from TRBV6-6 and TRBJ1-2; possibly TRBD1 for D (6 bases). This CDR3 has 13 residues. Germline CDR1 and CDR2: MNHNY and SVGAGI (reference sequence). V was cut by 10 bases and J by 2 bases, with 14 bases left in between. The CDR3 coding sequence is TGTGCCACCTCACAGGGTGGCAACTATGGCTACACCTTC. Encoded protein: CATSQGGNYGYTF.

V and J are TRBV6-6 and TRBJ2-1; 8 bases are a match to TRBD1. Germline V gene sequence: CDR1 MNHNY, CDR2 SVGAGI (reference sequence). The CDR3 runs 14 residues. The V gene end was trimmed by 5 bases and the J gene end by 8 bases; junction bases not matched to a gene: 8. CDR3 residues: CASSTLQGADEQFF. The DNA of the CDR3 is TGTGCCAGCAGTACTCTCCAGGGGGCGGATGAGCAGTTCTTC.

This clone was recorded only once. The V gene is TRBV2, the J gene TRBJ2-6, with a tentative D call TRBD1 (5 bases). The CDR3 extends over 16 amino acids. V lost 5 bases and J 4 bases, leaving 15 bases between the germline ends. In germline, CDR1 is SNHLY, CDR2 FYNNEI. The CDR3 DNA follows: TGTGCCAGCAGTCCCTGGGGCACCCCCGGGGCCAACGTCCTGACTTTC. This gives the protein CASSPWGTPGANVLTF. Drawing the rest from reference TRBV2 and TRBJ2-6, the complete variable domain is EPEVTQTPSHQVTQMGQEVILRCVPISNHLYFYWYRQILGQKVEFLVSFYNNEISEKSEIFDDQFSVERPDGSNFTLKIRSTKLEDSAMYFCASSPWGTPGANVLTFGAGSRLTVL.

V gene TRBV7-3 combines with J gene TRBJ2-7; TRBD2 might be the D (6 bases). The length of the CDR3 is 14 residues. Trimming shortened V by 3 bases and J by 2 bases, and 11 bases separated the two germline ends. In germline, CDR1 is SGHTA, CDR2 FQGTGA. CDR3 coding DNA: TGTGCCAGCAGCTTCCAGGGAGGCGCCTACGAGCAGTACTTC. Translation gives CASSFQGGAYEQYF.

The genes are TRBV9 and TRBJ1-3; possible D gene TRBD1, 6 bases. V dropped 3 bases and J dropped 0 bases, with 10 bases sitting between them. CDR3 size: 15 residues. In germline, CDR1 is SGDLS, CDR2 YYNGEE. The CDR3 region is CASSARGPSGNTIYF. DNA for the CDR3: TGTGCCAGCAGCGCCAGGGGACCCTCTGGAAACACCATATATTTT.

This clone turned up a few times. The rearrangement links TRBV24-1 to TRBJ1-6, with 8 bases aligning to TRBD1. Per the germline V gene, CDR1 is KGHDR and CDR2 is SFDVKD. The CDR3 length is 14 residues. Trimming at V came to 7 bases and at J to 5 bases, leaving 3 bases not matched to a gene. DNA of the CDR3: TGTGCCACCAGCAAGGGACAGGATAATTCACCCCTCCACTTT. The encoded protein is CATSKGQDNSPLHF.

The V call is TRBV5-1, the J call TRBJ2-5, with TRBD2 as a possible D gene (6 bases). This CDR3 has 15 amino acids. With 0 bases removed from V and 5 bases from J, the gap between germline ends came to 14 bases. Germline assignment: CDR1 SGHRS and CDR2 YFSETQ. The CDR3 coding sequence is TGCGCCAGCAGCTTGGGTCGGGGGAACGGTGAGACCCAGTACTTC. Amino acids: CASSLGRGNGETQYF. Full variable domain (remainder filled in from reference TRBV5-1 and TRBJ2-5): KAGVTQTPRYLIKTRGQQVTLSCSPISGHRSVSWYQQTPGQGLQFLFEYFSETQRNKGNFPGRFSGRQFSNSRSEMNVSTLELGDSALYLCASSLGRGNGETQYFGPGTRLLVL.